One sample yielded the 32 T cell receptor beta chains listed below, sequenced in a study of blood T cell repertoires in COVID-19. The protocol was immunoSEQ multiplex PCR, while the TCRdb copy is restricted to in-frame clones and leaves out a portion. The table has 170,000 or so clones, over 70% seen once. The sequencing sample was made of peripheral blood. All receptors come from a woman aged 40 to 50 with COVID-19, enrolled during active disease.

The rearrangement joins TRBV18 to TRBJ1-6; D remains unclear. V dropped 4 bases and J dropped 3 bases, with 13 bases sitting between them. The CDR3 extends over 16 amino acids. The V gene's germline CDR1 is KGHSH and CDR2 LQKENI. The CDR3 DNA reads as TGTGCCAGCTCACAACGGGTCTTCAACTATAATTCACCCCTCCACTTT. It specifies CASSQRVFNYNSPLHF.

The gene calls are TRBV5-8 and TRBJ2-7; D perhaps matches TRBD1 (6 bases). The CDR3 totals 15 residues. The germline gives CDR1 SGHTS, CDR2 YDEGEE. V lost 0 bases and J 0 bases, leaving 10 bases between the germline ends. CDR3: CASSLGLTGSYEQYF. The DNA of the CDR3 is TGTGCCAGCAGCTTGGGGCTGACAGGCTCCTACGAGCAGTACTTC.

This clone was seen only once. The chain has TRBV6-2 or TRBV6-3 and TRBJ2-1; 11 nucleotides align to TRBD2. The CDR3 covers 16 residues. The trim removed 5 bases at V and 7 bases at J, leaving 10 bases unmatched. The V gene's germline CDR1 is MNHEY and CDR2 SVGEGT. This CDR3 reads CASSQNSGGASNEQFF. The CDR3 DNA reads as TGTGCCAGCAGTCAAAATAGCGGGGGGGCGAGTAATGAGCAGTTCTTC.

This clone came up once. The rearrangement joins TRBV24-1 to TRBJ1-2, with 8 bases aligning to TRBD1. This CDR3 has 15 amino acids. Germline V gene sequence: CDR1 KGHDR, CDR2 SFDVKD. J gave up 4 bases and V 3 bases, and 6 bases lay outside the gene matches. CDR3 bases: TGTGCCACCAGTGATGAGACAGGGGCGACCTATGGCTACACCTTC. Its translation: CATSDETGATYGYTF.

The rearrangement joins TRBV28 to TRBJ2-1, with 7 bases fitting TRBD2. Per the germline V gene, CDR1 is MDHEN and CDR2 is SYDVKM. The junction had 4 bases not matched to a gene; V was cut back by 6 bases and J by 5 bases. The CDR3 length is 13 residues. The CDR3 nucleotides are TGTGCCAGCAGGAAGCGGGGCCACAATGAGCAGTTCTTC. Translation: CASRKRGHNEQFF.

CDR3 coding DNA: TGTGCCAGCAGCGTAGCTACAAATCTAGGACAGAGTTCGGGGTATGGCTACACCTTC. This encodes CASSVATNLGQSSGYGYTF. V and J are TRBV9 and TRBJ1-2, with a possible D match to TRBD1 (6 bases). The CDR3 consists of 19 residues. Trimming shortened V by 0 bases and J by 5 bases, and 26 bases separated the two germline ends. Germline V lookup: CDR1 SGDLS, CDR2 YYNGEE. Together with reference TRBV9 and TRBJ1-2, the CDR3 gives the full variable domain: DSGVTQTPKHLITATGQRVTLRCSPRSGDLSVYWYQQSLDQGLQFLIQYYNGEERAKGNILERFSAQQFPDLHSELNLSSLELGDSALYFCASSVATNLGQSSGYGYTFGSGTRLTVV.

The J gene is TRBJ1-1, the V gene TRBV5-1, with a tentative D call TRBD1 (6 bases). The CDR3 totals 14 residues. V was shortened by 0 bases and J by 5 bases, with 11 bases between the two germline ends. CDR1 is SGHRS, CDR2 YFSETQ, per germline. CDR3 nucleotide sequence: TGCGCCAGCAGCTTGGGTGGGGGCGCGACTGAAGCTTTCTTT. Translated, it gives CASSLGGGATEAFF.

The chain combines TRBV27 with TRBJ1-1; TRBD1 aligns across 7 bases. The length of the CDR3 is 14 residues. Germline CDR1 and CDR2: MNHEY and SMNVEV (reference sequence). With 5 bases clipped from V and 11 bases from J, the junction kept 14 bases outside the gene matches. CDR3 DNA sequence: TGTGCCAGCAGTCTTAGACAGGGCCGCCCTGGGGCTTTCTTT. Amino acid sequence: CASSLRQGRPGAFF.

The CDR3 protein is CASSAPGTSGSTDTQYF. DNA for the CDR3: TGTGCCAGCAGTGCGCCCGGGACTAGCGGGAGCACAGATACGCAGTATTTT. The chain recombines TRBV6-1 with TRBJ2-3, with 12 bases matching TRBD2. CDR1 and CDR2 (germline): MNHNS, SASEGT. The J segment lost 0 bases and the V segment lost 4 bases, leaving 5 bases of the junction unmatched. The length of the CDR3 is 17 residues.

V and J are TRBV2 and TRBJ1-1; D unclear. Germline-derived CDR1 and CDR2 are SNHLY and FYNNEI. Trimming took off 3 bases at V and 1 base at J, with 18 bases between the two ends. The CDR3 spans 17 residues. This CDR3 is CASSDAGLAGRNTEAFF. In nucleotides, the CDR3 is TGTGCCAGCAGTGATGCGGGGTTAGCGGGGAGGAACACTGAAGCTTTCTTT.

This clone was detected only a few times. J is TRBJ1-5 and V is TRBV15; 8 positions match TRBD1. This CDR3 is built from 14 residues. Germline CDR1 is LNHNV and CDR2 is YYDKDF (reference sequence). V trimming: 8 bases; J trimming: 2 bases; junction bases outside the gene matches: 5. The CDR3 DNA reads TGTGCCACCGAACAGGGGGAGGGCAATCAGCCCCAGCATTTT. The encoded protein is CATEQGEGNQPQHF.

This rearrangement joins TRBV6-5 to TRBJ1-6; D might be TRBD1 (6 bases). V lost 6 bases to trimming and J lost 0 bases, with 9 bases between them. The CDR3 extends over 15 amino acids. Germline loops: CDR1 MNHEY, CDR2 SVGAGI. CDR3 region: CASRVDSSYNSPLHF. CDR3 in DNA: TGTGCCAGCAGGGTGGACAGCTCCTATAATTCACCCCTCCACTTT.

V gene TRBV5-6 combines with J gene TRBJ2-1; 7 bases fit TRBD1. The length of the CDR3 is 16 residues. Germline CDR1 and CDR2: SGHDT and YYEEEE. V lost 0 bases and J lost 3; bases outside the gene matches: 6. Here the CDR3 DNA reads TGTGCCAGCAGCTTGGATGGGGCAGGGGGCTACAATGAGCAGTTCTTC. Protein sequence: CASSLDGAGGYNEQFF.

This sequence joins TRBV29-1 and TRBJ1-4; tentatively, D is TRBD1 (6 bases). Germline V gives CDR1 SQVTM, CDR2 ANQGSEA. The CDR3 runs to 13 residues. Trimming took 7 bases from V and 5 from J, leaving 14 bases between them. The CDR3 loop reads CSARTALNEKLFF. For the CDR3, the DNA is TGCAGCGCACGGACAGCACTAAATGAAAAACTGTTTTTT.

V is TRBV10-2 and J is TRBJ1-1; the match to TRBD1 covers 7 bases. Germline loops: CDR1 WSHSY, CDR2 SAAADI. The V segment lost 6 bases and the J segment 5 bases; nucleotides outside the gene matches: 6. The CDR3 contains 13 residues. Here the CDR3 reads CASSDRARTEAFF. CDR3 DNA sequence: TGCGCCAGCAGCGACAGGGCAAGGACTGAAGCTTTCTTT.

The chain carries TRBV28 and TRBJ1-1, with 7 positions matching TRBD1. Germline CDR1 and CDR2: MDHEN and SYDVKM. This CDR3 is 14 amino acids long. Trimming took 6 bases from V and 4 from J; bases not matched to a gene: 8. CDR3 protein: CASRRQGVGTEAFF. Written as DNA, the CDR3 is TGTGCCAGCAGACGACAGGGAGTGGGCACTGAAGCTTTCTTT.

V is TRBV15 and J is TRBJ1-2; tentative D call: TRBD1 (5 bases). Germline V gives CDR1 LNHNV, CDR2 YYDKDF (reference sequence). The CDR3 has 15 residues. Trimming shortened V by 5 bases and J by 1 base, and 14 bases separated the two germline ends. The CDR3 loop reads CATSPGGTGNYGYTF. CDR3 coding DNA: TGTGCCACCAGCCCCGGTGGGACTGGTAACTATGGCTACACCTTC.

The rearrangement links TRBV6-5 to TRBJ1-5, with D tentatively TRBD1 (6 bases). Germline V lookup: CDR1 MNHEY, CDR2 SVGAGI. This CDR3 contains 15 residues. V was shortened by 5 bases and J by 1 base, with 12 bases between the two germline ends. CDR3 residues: CASSTGSGSNQPQHF. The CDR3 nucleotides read TGTGCCAGCAGTACAGGGTCTGGGAGCAATCAGCCCCAGCATTTT.

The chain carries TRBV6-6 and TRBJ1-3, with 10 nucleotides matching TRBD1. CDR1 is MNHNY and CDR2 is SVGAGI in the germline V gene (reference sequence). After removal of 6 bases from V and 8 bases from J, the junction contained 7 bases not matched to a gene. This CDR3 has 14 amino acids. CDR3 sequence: CASSFGQGGYTIYF. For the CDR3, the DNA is TGTGCCAGCAGCTTCGGACAGGGGGGCTACACCATATATTTT.

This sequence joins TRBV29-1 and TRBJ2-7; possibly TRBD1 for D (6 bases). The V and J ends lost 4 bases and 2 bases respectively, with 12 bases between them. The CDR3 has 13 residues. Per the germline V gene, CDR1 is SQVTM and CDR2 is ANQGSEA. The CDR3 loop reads CSVGQASAYEQYF. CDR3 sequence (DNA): TGCAGCGTTGGACAGGCGAGCGCCTACGAGCAGTACTTC.

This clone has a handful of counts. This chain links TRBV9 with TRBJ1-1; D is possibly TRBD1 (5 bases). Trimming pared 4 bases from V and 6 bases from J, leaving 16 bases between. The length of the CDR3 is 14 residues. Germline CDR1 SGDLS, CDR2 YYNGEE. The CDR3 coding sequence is TGTGCCAGCAGCTCCCGGGGGGGGTTGGCTGAAGCTTTCTTT. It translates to CASSSRGGLAEAFF.

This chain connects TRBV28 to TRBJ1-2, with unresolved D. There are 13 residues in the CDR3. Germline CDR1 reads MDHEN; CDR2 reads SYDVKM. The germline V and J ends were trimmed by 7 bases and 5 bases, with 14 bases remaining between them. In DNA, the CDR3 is TGTGCCAGCACTCCCGCGCGGTTTTATGGCTACACCTTC. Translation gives CASTPARFYGYTF.

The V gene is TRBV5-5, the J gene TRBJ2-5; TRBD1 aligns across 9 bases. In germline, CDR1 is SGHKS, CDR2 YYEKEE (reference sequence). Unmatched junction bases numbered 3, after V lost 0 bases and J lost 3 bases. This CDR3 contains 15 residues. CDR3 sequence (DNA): TGTGCCAGCAGCTTGGCCCGACAGGGGGAAGAGACCCAGTACTTC. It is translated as CASSLARQGEETQYF. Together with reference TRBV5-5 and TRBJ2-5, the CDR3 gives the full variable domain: DAGVTQSPTHLIKTRGQQVTLRCSPISGHKSVSWYQQVLGQGPQFIFQYYEKEERGRGNFPDRFSARQFPNYSSELNVNALLLGDSALYLCASSLARQGEETQYFGPGTRLLVL.

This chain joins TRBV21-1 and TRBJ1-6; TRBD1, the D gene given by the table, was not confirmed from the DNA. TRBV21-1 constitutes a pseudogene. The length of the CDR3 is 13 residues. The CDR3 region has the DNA TGTGCCAGCAGCACCACAGGGAAATCACCCCTCCACTTT. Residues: CASSTTGKSPLHF.

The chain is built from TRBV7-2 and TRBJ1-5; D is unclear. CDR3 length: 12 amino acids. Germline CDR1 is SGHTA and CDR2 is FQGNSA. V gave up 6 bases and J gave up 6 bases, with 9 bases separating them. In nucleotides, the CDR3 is TGTGCCAGCAGAGCGAAGAGTCAGCCCCAGCATTTT. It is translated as CASRAKSQPQHF.

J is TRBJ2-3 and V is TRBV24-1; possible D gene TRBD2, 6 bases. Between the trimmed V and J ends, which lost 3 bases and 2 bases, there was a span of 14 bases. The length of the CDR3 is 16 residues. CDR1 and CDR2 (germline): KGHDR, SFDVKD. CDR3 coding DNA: TGTGCCACCAGTGATAGAGGCGGGGAACTCACAGATACGCAGTATTTT. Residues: CATSDRGGELTDTQYF.

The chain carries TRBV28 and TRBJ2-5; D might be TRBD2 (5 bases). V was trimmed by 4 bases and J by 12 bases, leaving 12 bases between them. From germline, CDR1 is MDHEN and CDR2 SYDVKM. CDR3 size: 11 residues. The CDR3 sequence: CASSYSGAEYF. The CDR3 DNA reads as TGTGCCAGCAGTTACTCAGGAGCGGAGTACTTC.

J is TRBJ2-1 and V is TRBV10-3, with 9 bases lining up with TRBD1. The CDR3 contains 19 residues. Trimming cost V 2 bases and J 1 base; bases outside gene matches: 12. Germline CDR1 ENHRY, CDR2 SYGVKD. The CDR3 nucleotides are TGTGCCATCAGTGAGATTGGGATGACAGGGGGGGTTTCCTACAATGAGCAGTTCTTC. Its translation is CAISEIGMTGGVSYNEQFF.

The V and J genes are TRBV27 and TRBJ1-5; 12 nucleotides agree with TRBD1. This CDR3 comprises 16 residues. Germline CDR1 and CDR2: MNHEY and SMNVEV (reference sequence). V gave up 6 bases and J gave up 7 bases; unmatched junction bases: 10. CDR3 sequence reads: CASSSTGQGARQPQHF. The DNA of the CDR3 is TGTGCCAGCAGCTCCACGGGACAGGGGGCGCGACAGCCCCAGCATTTT.

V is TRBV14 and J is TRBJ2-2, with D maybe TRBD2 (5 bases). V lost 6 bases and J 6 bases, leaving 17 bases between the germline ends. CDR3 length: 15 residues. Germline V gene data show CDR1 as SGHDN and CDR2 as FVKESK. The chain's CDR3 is CASRIGRTGAGELFF. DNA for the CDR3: TGTGCCAGCAGGATAGGGCGAACCGGGGCCGGGGAGCTGTTTTTT.

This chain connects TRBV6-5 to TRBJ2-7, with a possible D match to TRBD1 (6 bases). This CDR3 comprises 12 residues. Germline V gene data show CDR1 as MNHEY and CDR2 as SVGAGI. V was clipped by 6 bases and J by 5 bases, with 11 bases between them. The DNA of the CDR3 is TGTGCCAGCAGCCTAACAGGGAACGAGCAGTACTTC. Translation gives CASSLTGNEQYF.

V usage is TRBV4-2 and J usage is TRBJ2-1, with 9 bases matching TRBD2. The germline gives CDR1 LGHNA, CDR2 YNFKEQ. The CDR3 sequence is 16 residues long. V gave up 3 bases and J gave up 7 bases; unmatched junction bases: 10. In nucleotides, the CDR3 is TGTGCCAGCAGCCAGACCATAGCGGGGGAGGGTAATGAGCAGTTCTTC. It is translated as CASSQTIAGEGNEQFF.